These 4 T cell receptor beta chains originate from one sample sequenced in a study of cytomegalovirus exposure and HLA in healthy donors. The PCR made use of 60 Vbeta and 13 Jbeta primers. TCRdb's copy holds only in-frame clones and misses some; the assay was immunoSEQ multiplex PCR. The table lists 55,000 to 65,000 clones, 80% of them singletons. Sequencing was done on a sample of PBMCs. The source of these receptors is a woman between 40 and 50 years old in good health and CMV-seronegative.

This clone was seen only a few times. The chain carries TRBV7-2 and TRBJ2-7; 12 bases align to TRBD2. After removal of 6 bases from V and 0 bases from J, the junction contained 3 bases not matched to a gene. The V gene's germline CDR1 is SGHTA and CDR2 FQGNSA. The CDR3 runs to 15 residues. CDR3 residues: CASRQTSGSSYEQYF. CDR3 sequence (DNA): TGTGCCAGCAGACAGACTAGCGGGAGCTCCTACGAGCAGTACTTC.

V usage is TRBV25-1 and J usage is TRBJ2-7, with 8 bases that match TRBD1. CDR1 and CDR2 from the germline V gene are MGHDK and SYGVNS. The CDR3 contains 15 residues. Trimming at V came to 5 bases and at J to 4 bases, leaving 10 bases not matched to a gene. CDR3 residues: CASSQLGQGRYEQYF. As DNA, the CDR3 is TGTGCCAGCAGTCAACTAGGACAGGGAAGGTACGAGCAGTACTTC.

This clone was seen once. The chain recombines TRBV7-3 with TRBJ2-1; no firm D call. Germline CDR1 is SGHTA and CDR2 is FQGTGA. Between the trimmed V and J ends, which lost 1 base and 2 bases, there was a span of 12 bases. The CDR3 covers 16 residues. CDR3 loop: CASSLNPDGTYNEQFF. The DNA for the CDR3 is TGTGCCAGCAGCTTAAATCCCGATGGCACCTACAATGAGCAGTTCTTC. The whole variable domain, remainder taken from reference TRBV7-3 and TRBJ2-1, is GAGVSQTPSNKVTEKGKYVELRCDPISGHTALYWYRQSLGQGPEFLIYFQGTGAADDSGLPNDRFFAVRPEGSVSTLKIQRTERGDSAVYLCASSLNPDGTYNEQFFGPGTRLTVL.

J is TRBJ2-7 and V is TRBV10-1; D gene uncertain. CDR1 and CDR2 (germline): WNHNN, SYGVQD (reference sequence). The CDR3 has 13 amino acids. V was shortened by 4 bases and J by 1 base, with 8 bases between the two germline ends. CDR3 nucleotides: TGCGCCAGCAGTGCACTTAAGTCCTACGAGCAGTACTTC. It encodes CASSALKSYEQYF.